The 23 T cell receptor beta chains given below trace back to one sample, sequenced in a study of blood T cell repertoires in COVID-19. Some clones are missing from TCRdb's copy, which holds only in-frame ones; the method was immunoSEQ multiplex PCR. Among about 350,000 clones listed, roughly 90% were seen once. The specimen sequenced was peripheral blood. Receptors originate from a woman in her seventies with COVID-19, enrolled during active disease.

DNA for the CDR3: TGTGCCACCAGTGACCAAACTAGCGGGGGGGGTCTAGAGCAGTTCTTC. The encoded protein is CATSDQTSGGGLEQFF. The chain combines TRBV24-1 with TRBJ2-1, with 13 bases lining up with TRBD2. CDR1 is KGHDR, CDR2 SFDVKD, per germline. This CDR3 region has 16 residues. The ends lost 4 bases at V and 10 bases at J; junction bases unmatched: 9.

V usage is TRBV5-1 and J usage is TRBJ2-2, with 13 positions matching TRBD2. V gave up 4 bases and J gave up 4 bases; unmatched junction bases: 7. The germline gives CDR1 SGHRS, CDR2 YFSETQ. The CDR3 sequence is 17 residues long. The CDR3, as DNA: TGCGCCAGCAGCCGGACTAGCGGGGGTATTCCCACCGGGGAGCTGTTTTTT. It specifies CASSRTSGGIPTGELFF. The full variable domain, in which reference TRBV5-1 and TRBJ2-2 provide the parts outside the CDR3, is KAGVTQTPRYLIKTRGQQVTLSCSPISGHRSVSWYQQTPGQGLQFLFEYFSETQRNKGNFPGRFSGRQFSNSRSEMNVSTLELGDSALYLCASSRTSGGIPTGELFFGEGSRLTVL.

This sequence joins TRBV2 and TRBJ1-1; TRBD1 agrees at 10 bases. Germline V CDR1 and CDR2: SNHLY, FYNNEI. V lost 5 bases, J lost 5 bases, and 8 bases stayed unmatched. This CDR3 spans 15 amino acids. The CDR3, as DNA: TGTGCCAGCAGTACGACAGGGGGCGGAATGACTGAAGCTTTCTTT. As protein: CASSTTGGGMTEAFF. Filled out from reference TRBV2 and TRBJ1-1, the complete variable domain reads EPEVTQTPSHQVTQMGQEVILRCVPISNHLYFYWYRQILGQKVEFLVSFYNNEISEKSEIFDDQFSVERPDGSNFTLKIRSTKLEDSAMYFCASSTTGGGMTEAFFGQGTRLTVV.

This rearrangement joins TRBV4-1 to TRBJ1-3; TRBD1 matches at 12 bases. V lost 4 bases and J lost 5; bases outside the gene matches: 12. The CDR3 extends over 18 amino acids. From germline, CDR1 is MGHRA and CDR2 YSYEKL. The CDR3 region is CASSPGTGGREYRNTIYF. In DNA form, the CDR3 reads TGCGCCAGCAGCCCCGGGACAGGGGGCAGAGAGTACAGAAACACCATATATTTT.

This clone is a singleton in its sample. The rearrangement uses TRBV28 and TRBJ2-1; 9 bases align to TRBD1. The CDR3 runs to 21 residues. Germline values: CDR1 MDHEN, CDR2 SYDVKM. The V gene end was trimmed by 4 bases and the J gene end by 4 bases; junction bases not matched to a gene: 23. In DNA form, the CDR3 reads TGTGCCAGCAGTTCTCCACTATCCGGGACAGGGTCCTTTCAGGGGTACAATGAGCAGTTCTTC. Protein sequence: CASSSPLSGTGSFQGYNEQFF.

The rearrangement joins TRBV7-9 to TRBJ1-5; 7 nucleotides agree with TRBD1. With V trimmed by 1 base and J by 7 bases, 7 bases remained unmatched. CDR3 length: 15 amino acids. The germline V gene has CDR1 SEHNR and CDR2 FQNEAQ (reference sequence). The CDR3 here is CASSLEGAGEQPQHF. The CDR3 DNA sequence: TGTGCCAGCAGCTTAGAGGGGGCAGGGGAACAGCCCCAGCATTTT. The variable domain in full, with the rest retrieved from reference TRBV7-9 and TRBJ1-5, is DTGVSQNPRHKITKRGQNVTFRCDPISEHNRLYWYRQTLGQGPEFLTYFQNEAQLEKSRLLSDRFSAERPKGSFSTLEIQRTEQGDSAMYLCASSLEGAGEQPQHFGDGTRLSIL.

V usage is TRBV19 and J usage is TRBJ2-5; 9 bases line up with TRBD1. CDR1 and CDR2 (germline): LNHDA, SQIVND (reference sequence). Losses at the gene ends were 4 bases for V and 0 bases for J; bases not matched to a gene: 6. The CDR3 totals 16 residues. This chain's CDR3 is CASSTSTGGYQETQYF. CDR3 DNA sequence: TGTGCCAGTAGTACCTCGACAGGGGGGTACCAAGAGACCCAGTACTTC.

This chain joins TRBV19 and TRBJ1-4, with D perhaps TRBD1 (6 bases). The CDR3 length is 13 residues. Germline CDR1 is LNHDA and CDR2 is SQIVND (reference sequence). V was cut by 7 bases and J by 8 bases, with 14 bases left in between. The CDR3 sequence is CASTMGGLEKLFF. The CDR3 DNA follows: TGTGCCAGTACCATGGGGGGGCTGGAAAAACTGTTTTTT.

The chain uses TRBV4-3 and TRBJ1-2; D is unclear. Germline CDR1 and CDR2: LGHNA and YSLEER. The CDR3 is 13 residues long. V lost 0 bases, J lost 4 bases, and 6 bases lay in between. The CDR3, as DNA: TGCGCCAGCAGCCAAGATAGTGGCTATGGCTACACCTTC. It yields the protein CASSQDSGYGYTF.

J is TRBJ1-3 and V is TRBV18, with 8 bases that match TRBD1. CDR1 is KGHSH and CDR2 is LQKENI in the germline V gene. J was trimmed by 4 bases and V by 5 bases; bases with no gene match: 4. This CDR3 has 14 amino acids. The CDR3, as DNA: TGTGCCAGCTCAACGACAGGGGACGGAAACACCATATATTTT. This encodes CASSTTGDGNTIYF.

The rearrangement links TRBV12-3 or TRBV12-4 to TRBJ2-7; weak D call: TRBD2 (6 bases). V was pared by 6 bases and J by 10 bases, with 16 bases between. This CDR3 is built from 12 residues. CDR3 protein: CASSQLGGAQYF. CDR3 sequence (DNA): TGTGCCAGCAGCCAGCTAGGAGGGGCTCAGTACTTC.

V is TRBV9 and J is TRBJ2-7; TRBD2 agrees at 8 bases. J gave up 2 bases and V 4 bases, and 17 bases lay outside the gene matches. The CDR3 runs to 18 residues. Per the germline V gene, CDR1 is SGDLS and CDR2 is YYNGEE. Written as DNA, the CDR3 is TGTGCCAGCAGCCGCTACGGGGGGGCGGGCCAAAGAGCCTACGAGCAGTACTTC. Its translation is CASSRYGGAGQRAYEQYF.

The chain links TRBV24-1 to TRBJ2-1; 15 positions match TRBD2. CDR1 and CDR2 from the germline V gene are KGHDR and SFDVKD. V shed 7 bases, J shed 8 bases, and the junction held 14 bases outside the gene matches. CDR3 size: 18 residues. Here the CDR3 reads CATRSSGTSGGSLDEQFF. In DNA form, the CDR3 reads TGTGCCACCAGATCCTCCGGGACTAGCGGGGGGTCCTTAGATGAGCAGTTCTTC.

The CDR3 DNA reads TGTGCCAGCAGCCAAGGACTAGCGGCAGATACGCAGTATTTT. Translating gives CASSQGLAADTQYF. J is TRBJ2-3 and V is TRBV3-1 (or the pseudogene TRBV3-2); TRBD2 aligns across 9 bases. CDR1 and CDR2 from the germline V gene are LGHDT and YNNKEL (reference sequence). V shed 1 base and J 4 bases; nucleotides not matched to a gene: 0. The CDR3 totals 14 residues.

The chain's CDR3 is CASSSIGSYNEQFF. Here the CDR3 DNA reads TGTGCCAGCAGCTCAATCGGCTCCTACAATGAGCAGTTCTTC. This chain uses TRBV7-2 with TRBJ2-1, with no clear D. CDR1 is SGHTA, CDR2 FQGNSA, per germline. CDR3 length: 14 amino acids. V lost 4 bases and J 0 bases, leaving 7 bases between the germline ends.

The V and J genes are TRBV6-5 and TRBJ1-1; 9 positions agree with TRBD1. The CDR3 has 14 amino acids. V lost 6 bases to trimming and J lost 5 bases; unmatched junction nucleotides: 7. Germline V lookup: CDR1 MNHEY, CDR2 SVGAGI. DNA for the CDR3: TGTGCCAGCAGCGTCGACAGGGGGAGAACTGAAGCTTTCTTT. Translation gives CASSVDRGRTEAFF.

The chain is built from TRBV15 and TRBJ2-1; the match to TRBD2 covers 9 bases. CDR1 LNHNV and CDR2 YYDKDF come from the germline V gene (reference sequence). This CDR3 has 16 residues. J gave up 5 bases and V 0 bases, and 5 bases lay outside the gene matches. DNA for the CDR3: TGTGCCACCAGCAGAGACGGAGCGGGGGGCAACAATGAGCAGTTCTTC. It codes for CATSRDGAGGNNEQFF.

Concerning this clone itself: The sample has other DNA sequences that encode this CDR3 too. The chain links TRBV18 to TRBJ2-5, with unresolved D. The V end lost 0 bases, the J end lost 1 base, and 6 bases lay between the germline ends. The CDR3 contains 14 residues. Germline values: CDR1 KGHSH, CDR2 LQKENI. The CDR3 nucleotides read TGTGCCAGCTCACCACCGTCAGGCCAAGAGACCCAGTACTTC. Encoded protein: CASSPPSGQETQYF. Full variable domain (remainder filled in from reference TRBV18 and TRBJ2-5): NAGVMQNPRHLVRRRGQEARLRCSPMKGHSHVYWYRQLPEEGLKFMVYLQKENIIDESGMPKERFSAEFPKEGPSILRIQQVVRGDSAAYFCASSPPSGQETQYFGPGTRLLVL.

The gene calls are TRBV28 and TRBJ2-7, with D maybe TRBD2 (5 bases). The CDR3 length is 12 residues. Germline CDR1 is MDHEN and CDR2 is SYDVKM. The V end was cut by 6 bases, the J end by 3 bases, with 9 bases between. The CDR3 region has the DNA TGTGCCAGCAGAGCAGAGGGCTACGAGCAGTACTTC. It is translated as CASRAEGYEQYF. Filled out from reference TRBV28 and TRBJ2-7, the complete variable domain reads DVKVTQSSRYLVKRTGEKVFLECVQDMDHENMFWYRQDPGLGLRLIYFSYDVKMKEKGDIPEGYSVSREKKERFSLILESASTNQTSMYLCASRAEGYEQYFGPGTRLTVT.

V and J are TRBV2 and TRBJ1-1; D is possibly TRBD1 (6 bases). This CDR3 comprises 13 residues. CDR1 and CDR2 (germline): SNHLY, FYNNEI. Trimming shortened V by 11 bases and J by 1 base, and 14 bases separated the two germline ends. CDR3 amino acids: CAASATGNTEAFF. The CDR3 DNA follows: TGTGCCGCCTCGGCGACAGGGAACACTGAAGCTTTCTTT.

CDR3 amino acids: CASSLRGQGSTEAFF. DNA for the CDR3: TGTGCCAGCAGTTTAAGAGGACAGGGAAGTACTGAAGCTTTCTTT. The gene calls are TRBV27 and TRBJ1-1, with 8 bases fitting TRBD1. The V gene end was trimmed by 2 bases and the J gene end by 5 bases; junction bases not matched to a gene: 7. Germline V CDR1 and CDR2: MNHEY, SMNVEV (reference sequence). This CDR3 has 15 amino acids.

This clone turned up a few times. The chain joins TRBV10-1 to TRBJ1-1; a weak D match, TRBD1 (6 bases). Germline lookup yields CDR1 WNHNN and CDR2 SYGVQD (reference sequence). V was trimmed by 0 bases and J by 11 bases, leaving 22 bases between them. CDR3 length equals 16 residues. The CDR3 protein is CASSESGDRGGIGAFF. CDR3 nucleotide sequence: TGCGCCAGCAGTGAGTCGGGCGACAGAGGGGGTATAGGTGCTTTCTTT.

The chain has TRBV5-6 and TRBJ2-1; TRBD2 matches at 10 bases. This CDR3 comprises 15 residues. V was clipped by 4 bases and J by 7 bases; unmatched bases: 8. Per germline, CDR1 SGHDT and CDR2 YYEEEE. The CDR3 DNA sequence: TGTGCCAGCAGCAACTTAGCGGGGGGACGGAATGAGCAGTTCTTC. This translates into CASSNLAGGRNEQFF.